Reported below is one T cell receptor beta chain. The CDR3 covers 15 residues. V lost 6 bases, J lost 7 bases, and 7 bases stayed unmatched. CDR1 and CDR2 from the germline V gene are MNHEY and SMNVEV (reference sequence). The sample is drawn from a study of blood T cell repertoires in COVID-19. Generated by immunoSEQ multiplex PCR, the TCRdb table keeps only in-frame clones and is missing some. The sample holds 130,000 or so clones, around 80% seen once. This clonotype originated in a woman aged 60-75 years with acute or convalescent COVID-19. This sequence joins TRBV27 and TRBJ1-5; TRBD1 matches at 12 bases. Material for sequencing was peripheral blood. The CDR3 reads CASRGTGGAGQPQHF. The CDR3 nucleotides read TGTGCCAGCAGAGGGACAGGGGGCGCCGGGCAGCCCCAGCATTTT.